One sample yielded the 15 T cell receptor beta chains listed below, sequenced in a study of T-cell reconstitution after alpha-beta-depleted transplantation in children. A library of TCRbeta sequences, prepared with unique molecular identifiers, was generated. TCRdb passed the PCR reads through MiXCR, listing each CDR3 protein once. The repertoire has approximately 800,000 distinct CDR3 sequences, roughly 15% of them found once; the top ten carry roughly 4.8%. Material: PBMCs, mostly from graft donor cells, obtained 360 days after TCRalphabeta/CD19-depleted stem cell transplant. The origin of the receptors is a male patient aged 5 to 17 who had a stem cell transplant for acute lymphoblastic leukemia, so the T cells may come from the graft donor.

This clonotype occurred a few times. V is TRBV7-9 and J is TRBJ1-1, with D hard to call. Per germline, CDR1 SEHNR and CDR2 FQNEAQ (reference sequence). The CDR3 contains 13 residues. Trimming pared 3 bases from V and 3 bases from J, leaving 8 bases between. The CDR3 here is CASSLGSDTEAFF. The DNA of the CDR3 is TGTGCCAGCAGCTTGGGAAGCGACACTGAAGCTTTCTTT.

The gene calls are TRBV10-1 and TRBJ2-1; D ambiguous. Looked up from germline, CDR1 is WNHNN and CDR2 is SYGVQD (reference sequence). Trimming took 1 base from V and 5 from J, leaving 9 bases between them. The CDR3 is made up of 14 amino acids. CDR3 DNA sequence: TGCGCCAGCAGTGAGTTGGGAAGTCACAATGAGCAGTTCTTC. Amino acid sequence: CASSELGSHNEQFF.

This clonotype was seen a few times. The chain is built from TRBV5-5 and TRBJ2-7, with D possibly TRBD1 on 6 matching bases. The V gene lost 5 bases and the J gene lost 2 bases, with 14 bases spanning the gap. The CDR3 sequence is 14 residues long. Germline-derived CDR1 and CDR2 are SGHKS and YYEKEE (reference sequence). The CDR3 region has the DNA TGTGCCAGCAGTTCGGGGTCAGGGGCCTACGAGCAGTACTTC. This gives the protein CASSSGSGAYEQYF.

This clonotype was detected a few times. This chain links TRBV27 with TRBJ2-7; D is perhaps TRBD2 (5 bases). Trimming shortened V by 3 bases and J by 3 bases, and 12 bases separated the two germline ends. Per germline, CDR1 MNHEY and CDR2 SMNVEV (reference sequence). The CDR3 consists of 14 residues. The CDR3 loop is CASSLRDKGYEQYF. CDR3 coding DNA: TGTGCCAGCAGTTTGAGGGATAAGGGCTACGAGCAGTACTTC.

This clonotype was counted many times. V usage is TRBV5-1 and J usage is TRBJ2-1, with D tentatively TRBD2 (6 bases). The V end lost 0 bases, the J end lost 0 bases, and 7 bases lay between the germline ends. Germline assignment: CDR1 SGHRS and CDR2 YFSETQ. CDR3 size: 15 residues. Written as DNA, the CDR3 is TGCGCCAGCAGCTTGGTGGGGGGCTCCTACAATGAGCAGTTCTTC. Its protein product is CASSLVGGSYNEQFF.

The V and J genes are TRBV18 and TRBJ2-5; D is unresolved. V was trimmed by 2 bases and J by 2 bases, leaving 12 bases between them. This CDR3 spans 15 amino acids. From germline, CDR1 is KGHSH and CDR2 LQKENI. CDR3 residues: CASSPRPVEQETQYF. The CDR3 nucleotides read TGTGCCAGCTCACCAAGGCCAGTTGAGCAAGAGACCCAGTACTTC.

This clonotype has just a few counts. The V call is TRBV6-1, the J call TRBJ1-1; no clear D gene. The CDR3 extends over 14 amino acids. Trimming pared 6 bases from V and 0 bases from J, leaving 11 bases between. Germline CDR1 reads MNHNS; CDR2 reads SASEGT. CDR3 in amino acids: CASREHSMNTEAFF. Written as DNA, the CDR3 is TGTGCCAGCAGGGAGCACAGCATGAACACTGAAGCTTTCTTT.

This clonotype was seen a few times. This chain connects TRBV7-3 to TRBJ2-1; 7 nucleotides align to TRBD2. Germline-derived CDR1 and CDR2 are SGHTA and FQGTGA. The CDR3 is 16 amino acids. After removal of 1 base from V and 5 bases from J, the junction contained 8 bases not matched to a gene. The CDR3 sequence is CASSLIGASGHNEQFF. Here the CDR3 DNA reads TGTGCCAGCAGCTTAATAGGGGCTAGCGGCCACAATGAGCAGTTCTTC.

The chain links TRBV29-1 to TRBJ2-2; D remains unclear. The V end lost 6 bases, the J end lost 4 bases, and 12 bases lay between the germline ends. Per the germline V gene, CDR1 is SQVTM and CDR2 is ANQGSEA. This CDR3 region has 13 residues. The CDR3 region is CSVSQPSTGELFF. The CDR3 DNA is TGCAGCGTCTCCCAGCCCTCCACCGGGGAGCTGTTTTTT.

This clonotype was counted only a few times. The genes are TRBV7-9 and TRBJ2-1, with TRBD1 matching over 7 bases. CDR1 and CDR2 (germline): SEHNR, FQNEAQ (reference sequence). This CDR3 region has 16 residues. J lost 0 bases, V lost 5 bases, and 7 bases had no gene match. The CDR3 coding sequence is TGTGCCAGCAGCCCGAGGACAGGTCGCTCCTACAATGAGCAGTTCTTC. It specifies CASSPRTGRSYNEQFF. The full variable domain, in which reference TRBV7-9 and TRBJ2-1 provide the parts outside the CDR3, is DTGVSQNPRHKITKRGQNVTFRCDPISEHNRLYWYRQTLGQGPEFLTYFQNEAQLEKSRLLSDRFSAERPKGSFSTLEIQRTEQGDSAMYLCASSPRTGRSYNEQFFGPGTRLTVL.

This clonotype was seen a handful of times. The chain has TRBV20-1 and TRBJ2-3; 14 bases are a match to TRBD2. The CDR3 length is 15 residues. In germline, CDR1 is DFQATT, CDR2 SNEGSKA (reference sequence). V lost 6 bases and J lost 6; bases outside the gene matches: 8. CDR3: CSAPLGLAGADTQYF. CDR3 nucleotide sequence: TGCAGTGCCCCGCTGGGACTAGCGGGAGCGGATACGCAGTATTTT.

A few counts support this clonotype. The chain uses TRBV3-1 and TRBJ1-1, with D possibly matching TRBD1 (5 bases). The V end lost 1 base, the J end lost 1 base, and 10 bases lay between the germline ends. Germline V gene data show CDR1 as LGHDT and CDR2 as YNNKEL (reference sequence). The CDR3 sequence is 15 residues long. The CDR3 spells CASSQGATANTEAFF. The CDR3 bases are TGTGCCAGCAGCCAAGGGGCGACAGCGAACACTGAAGCTTTCTTT.

This clonotype has just a few counts. This chain joins TRBV5-1 and TRBJ1-6; D gene uncertain. This CDR3 spans 14 amino acids. Germline V CDR1 and CDR2: SGHRS, YFSETQ. Trimming stripped 2 bases from V and 6 bases from J, with 9 bases between. CDR3 DNA sequence: TGCGCCAGCAGCTTCATGAATCCTAATTCACCCCTCCACTTT. Its protein product is CASSFMNPNSPLHF.

This clonotype was recorded at least ten times. The genes are TRBV4-2 and TRBJ2-5; 8 bases match TRBD1. This CDR3 is 14 amino acids long. Germline assignment: CDR1 LGHNA and CDR2 YNFKEQ. Germline trimming cut 4 bases from V and 2 bases from J; bases unmatched to any gene: 3. CDR3 sequence (DNA): TGTGCCAGCAGCCGTGGACAGGGACAAGAGACCCAGTACTTC. This translates into CASSRGQGQETQYF.

The rearrangement uses TRBV5-1 and TRBJ1-2; D is unclear. The CDR3 spans 13 residues. Germline V gives CDR1 SGHRS, CDR2 YFSETQ. Trimming took off 0 bases at V and 4 bases at J, with 7 bases between the two ends. The CDR3 sequence is CASSLEGLYGYTF. The CDR3 nucleotides read TGCGCCAGCAGCTTGGAGGGCCTCTATGGCTACACCTTC.